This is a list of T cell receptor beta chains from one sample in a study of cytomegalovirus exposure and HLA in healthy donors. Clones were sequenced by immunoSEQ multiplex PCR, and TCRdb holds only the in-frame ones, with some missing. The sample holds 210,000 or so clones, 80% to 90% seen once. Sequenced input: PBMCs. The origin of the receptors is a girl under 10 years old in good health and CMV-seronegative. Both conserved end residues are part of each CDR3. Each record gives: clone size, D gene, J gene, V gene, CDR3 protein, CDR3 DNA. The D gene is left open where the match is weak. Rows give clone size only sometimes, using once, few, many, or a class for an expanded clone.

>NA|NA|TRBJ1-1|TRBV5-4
CASSLPRGGKGGTEAFF
TGTGCCAGCAGCCTACCTCGAGGGGGAAAGGGAGGGACTGAAGCTTTCTTT
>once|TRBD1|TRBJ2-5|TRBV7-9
CASSDRGSQETQYF
TGTGCCAGCAGCGACAGGGGGTCCCAAGAGACCCAGTACTTC
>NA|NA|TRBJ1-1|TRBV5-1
CASSRTGNTEAFF
TGCGCCAGCAGTCGAACAGGGAACACTGAAGCTTTCTTT
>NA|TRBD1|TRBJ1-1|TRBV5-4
CASSKDRANEAFF
TGTGCCAGCAGCAAGGACAGGGCAAATGAAGCTTTCTTT
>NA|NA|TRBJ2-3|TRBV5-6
CASSLVGTQYF
TGTGCCAGCAGCTTGGTCGGGACGCAGTATTTT
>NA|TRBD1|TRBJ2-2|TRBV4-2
CASSQDPGGNTGELFF
TGTGCCAGCAGCCAAGATCCAGGGGGAAACACCGGGGAGCTGTTTTTT
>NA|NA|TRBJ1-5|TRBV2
CATGQPQHF
TGTGCCACAGGTCAGCCCCAGCATTTT
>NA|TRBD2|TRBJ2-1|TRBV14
CASSHGRTSGSYNEQFF
TGTGCCAGCAGCCATGGGCGGACTAGCGGTTCCTACAATGAGCAGTTCTTC
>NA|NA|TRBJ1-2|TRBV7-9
CASSLIEGYTF
TGTGCCAGCAGCTTAATTGAGGGCTACACCTTC
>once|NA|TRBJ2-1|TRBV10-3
CAIRPPEGRRQFF
TGTGCCATCAGGCCCCCTGAGGGCCGTAGGCAGTTCTTC
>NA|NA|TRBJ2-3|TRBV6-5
CASGAANTDTQYF
TGTGCCAGCGGGGCGGCTAACACAGATACGCAGTATTTT
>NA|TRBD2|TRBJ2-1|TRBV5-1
CASSPPGGAWVEQFF
TGCGCCAGCAGCCCGCCCGGGGGGGCCTGGGTTGAGCAGTTCTTC
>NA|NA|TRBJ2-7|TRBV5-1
CASSLDSGFAYEQYF
TGCGCCAGCAGCTTGGATTCGGGTTTCGCCTACGAGCAGTACTTC
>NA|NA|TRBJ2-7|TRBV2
CASTLGQPYEQYF
TGTGCCAGCACCTTGGGCCAACCCTACGAGCAGTACTTC
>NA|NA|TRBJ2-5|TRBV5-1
CASSPDRSSETQYF
TGCGCCAGCAGCCCCGACAGATCGTCCGAGACCCAGTACTTC
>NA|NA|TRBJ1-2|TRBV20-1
CSAEERGGYTF
TGCAGTGCGGAAGAAAGGGGTGGCTACACCTTC
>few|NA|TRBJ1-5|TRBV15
CATSWRGSNQPQHF
TGTGCCACCAGCTGGAGGGGTTCCAATCAGCCCCAGCATTTT
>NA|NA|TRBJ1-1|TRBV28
CASSRTPGAEAFF
TGTGCCAGCAGCCGAACCCCAGGCGCTGAAGCTTTCTTT
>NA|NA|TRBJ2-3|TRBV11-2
CASSFLSGATDTQYF
TGTGCCAGCAGCTTTCTATCAGGCGCAACAGATACGCAGTATTTT
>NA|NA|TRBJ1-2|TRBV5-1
CASSLDRVYYTF
TGCGCCAGCAGCTTGGATCGGGTTTACTACACCTTC
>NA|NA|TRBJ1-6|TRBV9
CASSPGRGTGNSPLHF
TGTGCCAGCAGCCCAGGCCGGGGAACGGGGAATTCACCCCTCCACTTT
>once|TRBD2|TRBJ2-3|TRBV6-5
CASSRLAGGKDTQYF
TGTGCCAGCAGCCGACTAGCGGGAGGTAAAGATACGCAGTATTTT
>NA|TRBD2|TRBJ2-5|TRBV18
CASSPPGLAGGQETQYF
TGTGCCAGCTCACCGCCTGGACTAGCGGGAGGGCAAGAGACCCAGTACTTC
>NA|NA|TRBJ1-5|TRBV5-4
CASSPGTDSSNQPQHF
TGTGCCAGCAGCCCCGGGACTGACAGCAGCAATCAGCCCCAGCATTTT
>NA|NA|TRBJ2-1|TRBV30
CAWSGDSDNSYNEQFF
TGTGCCTGGAGTGGTGATAGCGACAACTCCTACAATGAGCAGTTCTTC
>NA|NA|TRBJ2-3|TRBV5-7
CASSLVRTSPSTDTQYF
TGTGCCAGCAGCTTGGTTAGAACTAGCCCTAGCACAGATACGCAGTATTTT